This T cell receptor (beta chain) was identified during a study of tumor and adjacent non-tumor tissue in lung cancer. Overall study context: Patients comprised about a dozen adenocarcinoma, a couple of squamous cell carcinoma and 1 small cell lung cancer.

Concerning this clonotype itself: An end of the junction differs from the germline gene, which may be a read error.

Three rounds of nested PCR, following a modified ARM-PCR protocol, produced the TCRbeta library. TCRdb processed the multiplex PCR reads anew with MiXCR; each CDR3 protein has one entry. In the table there are 100,000 to 150,000 distinct CDR3 sequences, 60% to 70% of which are singletons. CDR1 and CDR2 (germline): DFQATT, SNEGSKA (reference sequence). There are 13 residues in the CDR3. This sample's RNA came from whole unsorted tissue. Newly diagnosed lung cancer patients had thoracic surgery in China, August–late 2014, without prior chemotherapy. Input material: lung tumor tissue. This chain connects TRBV20-1 to TRBJ2-3; D may be TRBD1 (6 bases). The clonotype was recovered from a man under 40 with non-small cell lung cancer. CDR3 loop: CSAVQGGQDTQDF. In DNA, the CDR3 is TGCAGTGCTGTACAGGGTGGACAAGATACGCAGGATTTT.